The 18 T cell receptor beta chains below come from one sample, sequenced in a study of monozygotic twins with inflammatory bowel disease (dated by TCRdb to about 2019). The protocol used for the library was 5' RACE. TCRdb lists the instrument as Illumina HiSeq 2500. TCRdb reprocessed the reads, so every CDR3 protein sequence counts as one entry and DNA is not shown. The record for this sample contains some 150,000 distinct CDR3 sequences. The ten largest account for 2.4% of the sample. Material for sequencing was blood. Receptors were obtained from a human donor with ulcerative colitis or Crohn's disease, or a healthy co-twin of an affected twin (not recorded which).

This sequence joins TRBV11-2 and TRBJ2-1. Looked up from germline, CDR1 is SGHAT and CDR2 is FQNNGV. The CDR3 loop spans 18 amino acids. The CDR3 region is CASSLGTGLAISYNEQFF.

The rearrangement uses TRBV4-3 and TRBJ1-1; TCRdb reports TRBD1, a call that lacks DNA to check it against. Germline CDR1 LGHNA, CDR2 YSLEER. The CDR3 runs to 14 residues. The CDR3 sequence: CASSQRQGAAEAFF.

The chain couples TRBV5-1 to TRBJ2-1; TCRdb outputs TRBD2, but without DNA this stays unchecked. Germline V gene sequence: CDR1 SGHRS, CDR2 YFSETQ. This CDR3 spans 15 amino acids. The CDR3 protein is CASSLGLAGVNEQFF.

The chain carries TRBV12-3 or TRBV12-4 and TRBJ2-7; the TCRdb D gene call, TRBD1, has no DNA to confirm it. The CDR3 is 14 residues long. The CDR3 protein is CASSFRGGVGEQYF.

The rearrangement joins TRBV6-5 to TRBJ1-3; TCRdb lists TRBD1, though no DNA is available to test this call. Looked up from germline, CDR1 is MNHEY and CDR2 is SVGAGI. CDR3 length equals 15 residues. Here the CDR3 reads CASSYSTGSGNTIYF.

The chain joins TRBV20-1 to TRBJ2-7. CDR1 is DFQATT, CDR2 SNEGSKA, per germline (reference sequence). The CDR3 extends over 13 amino acids. The CDR3 reads CSARGTNSYEQYF.

CDR3 protein: CASSLGDILYEQYF. The V and J genes are TRBV5-1 and TRBJ2-7; checking the TCRdb D call of TRBD1 is not possible without DNA. The CDR3 extends over 14 amino acids. Per germline, CDR1 SGHRS and CDR2 YFSETQ.

This rearrangement joins TRBV7-3 to TRBJ1-3; the TCRdb D gene call, TRBD1, has no DNA to confirm it. The CDR3 is 17 residues long. Germline V gives CDR1 SGHTA, CDR2 FQGTGA. This CDR3 reads CASSLTGTGSSGNTIYF.

The chain joins TRBV5-5 to TRBJ1-4; the D gene TCRdb calls, TRBD1, cannot be checked with no DNA. CDR3 length: 14 amino acids. Germline loops: CDR1 SGHKS, CDR2 YYEKEE (reference sequence). The CDR3 reads CASSSRDRGLRLFF.

The chain joins TRBV4-2 to TRBJ1-2; TCRdb names TRBD1, which stays unverified in the absence of DNA. Looked up from germline, CDR1 is LGHNA and CDR2 is YNFKEQ. This CDR3 contains 15 residues. This CDR3 is CASSQEGTGGYGYTF.

CDR3 sequence: CASSYSGTGDNEQFF. This chain links TRBV4-3 with TRBJ2-1; the TCRdb call, TRBD1, lacks DNA for checking. Germline CDR1 reads LGHNA; CDR2 reads YSLEER. CDR3 length: 15 amino acids.

The J gene is TRBJ1-1, the V gene TRBV27; the D gene TCRdb calls, TRBD1, cannot be checked with no DNA. The germline V gene encodes CDR1 MNHEY and CDR2 SMNVEV (reference sequence). The CDR3 is made up of 20 amino acids. CDR3: CASRLNNRGLLPPKNTEAFF.

This chain joins TRBV28 and TRBJ2-1. The CDR3 spans 13 residues. Germline V gives CDR1 MDHEN, CDR2 SYDVKM. Here the CDR3 reads CASSLGRVHEQFF.

This rearrangement joins TRBV5-1 to TRBJ1-5; as DNA is missing, the TRBD1 call by TCRdb cannot be tested. This CDR3 is 16 amino acids long. Germline CDR1 is SGHRS and CDR2 is YFSETQ. The CDR3 here is CASSLGDRGLNQPQHF. Together with reference TRBV5-1 and TRBJ1-5, the CDR3 gives the full variable domain: KAGVTQTPRYLIKTRGQQVTLSCSPISGHRSVSWYQQTPGQGLQFLFEYFSETQRNKGNFPGRFSGRQFSNSRSEMNVSTLELGDSALYLCASSLGDRGLNQPQHFGDGTRLSIL.

The V and J genes are TRBV2 and TRBJ2-1; with no DNA, the TCRdb D assignment of TRBD2 cannot be verified. The germline V gene encodes CDR1 SNHLY and CDR2 FYNNEI. CDR3 length: 18 residues. The CDR3 sequence: CASRVIFHREGRYNEQFF.

The V call is TRBV11-3, the J call TRBJ1-5; the D gene TCRdb calls, TRBD1, cannot be checked with no DNA. Germline CDR1 is SGHNT and CDR2 is YENEEA. The CDR3 is 13 amino acids. CDR3 sequence: CASSLGRNQPQHF.

CDR3 amino acids: CASLPIVSTGELFF. This sequence joins TRBV7-2 and TRBJ2-2. The CDR3 consists of 14 residues. The germline gives CDR1 SGHTA, CDR2 FQGNSA.

The chain employs TRBV5-5 and TRBJ2-7; the D call of TRBD1 rests on TCRdb alone, since no DNA is present to check it. Germline V gene lookup returns CDR1 SGHKS and CDR2 YYEKEE (reference sequence). The CDR3 is 16 amino acids. CDR3 amino acids: CASSSFFGTRTYEQYF.